Included here is one T cell receptor (beta chain) sequence, with context. This clonotype was seen more than once but under ten times. The antigen this receptor binds is unknown. It has no much larger one-base neighbor in the sample; base qualities were not kept. The library was prepared using RT-PCR. The run used an Illumina HiSeq 2500. Starting from the raw public reads, TCRdb applied fastp trimming at Q25, assembled clones with MiXCR and retained in-frame beta chains. Rows matching on CDR3 protein sequence are summarized as one entry with the most common DNA and genes. Across this sample there are about 520,000 distinct CDR3 sequences, with 7.2% seen only once. The ten largest clonotypes hold around 12% of the sample. This specimen comes from a study of response to subunit inactivated influenza vaccine (dated by TCRdb to 2016 to 2019). At the level of the whole study: The study used deep quantitative T cell receptor repertoire profiling to track responses to a trivalent subunit inactivated influenza vaccine.

The research as a whole found: The authors suggested that each seasonal influenza vaccination may recruit only a limited number of new T cells.

The CDR3 measures 11 amino acids from cysteine to phenylalanine. Of all the DNA, just the CDR3 is kept, 33 bases in frame from base 1. The germline V gene provides CDR1 SNHLY and CDR2 FYNNEI. V is clipped by 3 bases and J by 7 bases, and the sequence between their germline boundaries is 7 bases long. The material was PBMCs from blood, obtained roughly 24 months after vaccination. The rearranged segments are TRBV2 and TRBJ2-7; the D gene is unclear. The receptor comes from a man in his fifties or sixties who received an inactivated influenza vaccine. Donor details come from another sample of the same person, matched by shared clones. The CDR3 here reads CASSDYGEQYF. The nucleotide sequence reads as follows: TGTGCCAGCAGTGATTATGGGGAGCAGTACTTC.